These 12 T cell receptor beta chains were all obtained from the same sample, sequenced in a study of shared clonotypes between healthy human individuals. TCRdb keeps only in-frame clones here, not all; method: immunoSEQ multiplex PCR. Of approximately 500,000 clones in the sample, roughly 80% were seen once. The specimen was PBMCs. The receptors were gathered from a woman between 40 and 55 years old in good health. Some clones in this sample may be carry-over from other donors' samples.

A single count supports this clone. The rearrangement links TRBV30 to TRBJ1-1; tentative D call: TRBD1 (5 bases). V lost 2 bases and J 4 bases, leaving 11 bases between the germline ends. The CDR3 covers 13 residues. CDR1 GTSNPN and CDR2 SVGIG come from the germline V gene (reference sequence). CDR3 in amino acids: CAWSQGAGTEAFF. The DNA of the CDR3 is TGTGCCTGGAGTCAGGGCGCGGGCACTGAAGCTTTCTTT.

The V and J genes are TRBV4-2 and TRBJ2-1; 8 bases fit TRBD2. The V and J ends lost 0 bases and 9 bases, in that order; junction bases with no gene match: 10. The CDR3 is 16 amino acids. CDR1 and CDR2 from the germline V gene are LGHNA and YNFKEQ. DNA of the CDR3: TGTGCCAGCAGCCAAGATATCAGCGGGAGATCGAGTGAGCAGTTCTTC. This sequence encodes CASSQDISGRSSEQFF.

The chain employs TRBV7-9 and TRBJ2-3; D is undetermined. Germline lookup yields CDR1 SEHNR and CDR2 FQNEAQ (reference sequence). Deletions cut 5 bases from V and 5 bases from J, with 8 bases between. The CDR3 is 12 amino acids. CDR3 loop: CASSRDRDTQYF. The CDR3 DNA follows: TGTGCCAGCAGCAGGGATCGAGATACGCAGTATTTT.

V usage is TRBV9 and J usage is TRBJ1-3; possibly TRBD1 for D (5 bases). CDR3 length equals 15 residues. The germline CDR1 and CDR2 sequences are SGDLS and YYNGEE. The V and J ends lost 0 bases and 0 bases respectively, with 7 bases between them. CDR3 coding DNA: TGTGCCAGCAGCGTAGGGGGGGACTCTGGAAACACCATATATTTT. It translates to CASSVGGDSGNTIYF.

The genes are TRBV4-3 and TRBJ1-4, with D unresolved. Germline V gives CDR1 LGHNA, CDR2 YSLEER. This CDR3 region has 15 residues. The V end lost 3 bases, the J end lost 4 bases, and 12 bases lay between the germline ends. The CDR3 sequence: CASSQNLAGNEKLFF. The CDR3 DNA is TGCGCCAGCAGCCAGAACCTCGCGGGTAATGAAAAACTGTTTTTT.

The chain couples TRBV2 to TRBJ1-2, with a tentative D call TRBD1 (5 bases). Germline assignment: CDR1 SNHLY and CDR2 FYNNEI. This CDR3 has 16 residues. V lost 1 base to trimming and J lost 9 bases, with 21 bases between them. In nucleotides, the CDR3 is TGTGCCAGCAGTGAAGAGGGGCGAAGGGGACTATTAAGCTACACCTTC. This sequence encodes CASSEEGRRGLLSYTF.

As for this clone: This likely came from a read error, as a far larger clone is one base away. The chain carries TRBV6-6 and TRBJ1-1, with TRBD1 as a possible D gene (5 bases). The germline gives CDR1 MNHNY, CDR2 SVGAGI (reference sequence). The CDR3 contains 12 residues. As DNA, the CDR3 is TGTGCCGGCAGCCAAGGGGTTTTTGAAGCTTTCTTT. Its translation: CAGSQGVFEAFF.

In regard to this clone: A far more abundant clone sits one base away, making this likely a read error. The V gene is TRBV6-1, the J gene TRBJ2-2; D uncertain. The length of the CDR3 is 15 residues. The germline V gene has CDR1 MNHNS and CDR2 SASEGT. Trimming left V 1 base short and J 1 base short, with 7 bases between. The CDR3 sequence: CASSEGVLNTGELFF. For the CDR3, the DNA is TGTGCCAGCAGTGAAGGGGTGCTGAACACCGGGGAGCTGTTTTTT.

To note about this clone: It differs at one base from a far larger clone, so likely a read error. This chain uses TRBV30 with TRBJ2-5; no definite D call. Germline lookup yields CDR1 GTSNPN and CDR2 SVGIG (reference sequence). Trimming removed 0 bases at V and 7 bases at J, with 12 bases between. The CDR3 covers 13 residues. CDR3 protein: CAWSVCLEGTQYF. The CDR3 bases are TGTGCCTGGAGTGTCTGCTTAGAAGGGACCCAGTACTTC.

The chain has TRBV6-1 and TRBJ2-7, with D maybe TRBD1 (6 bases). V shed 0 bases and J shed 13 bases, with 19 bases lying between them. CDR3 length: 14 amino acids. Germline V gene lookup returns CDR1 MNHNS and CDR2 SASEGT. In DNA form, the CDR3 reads TGTGCCAGCAGTGAAGCGGGGGCGCTGGGGAGCACCTACTTC. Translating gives CASSEAGALGSTYF.

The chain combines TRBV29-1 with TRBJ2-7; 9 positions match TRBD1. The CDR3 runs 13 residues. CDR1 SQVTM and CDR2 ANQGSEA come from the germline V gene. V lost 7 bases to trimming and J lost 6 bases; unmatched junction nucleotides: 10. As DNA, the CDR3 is TGCAGCGATGGGACAGGGCCAACGGGCGAGCAGTACTTC. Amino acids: CSDGTGPTGEQYF.

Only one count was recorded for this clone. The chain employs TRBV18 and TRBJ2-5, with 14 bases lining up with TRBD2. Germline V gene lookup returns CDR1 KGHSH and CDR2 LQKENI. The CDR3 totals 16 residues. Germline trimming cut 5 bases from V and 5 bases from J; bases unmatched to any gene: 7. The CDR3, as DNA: TGTGCCAGCTCAGGACTAGCGGGAGGACCGGGGGAGACCCAGTACTTC. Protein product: CASSGLAGGPGETQYF. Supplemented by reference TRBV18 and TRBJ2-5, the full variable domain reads NAGVMQNPRHLVRRRGQEARLRCSPMKGHSHVYWYRQLPEEGLKFMVYLQKENIIDESGMPKERFSAEFPKEGPSILRIQQVVRGDSAAYFCASSGLAGGPGETQYFGPGTRLLVL.